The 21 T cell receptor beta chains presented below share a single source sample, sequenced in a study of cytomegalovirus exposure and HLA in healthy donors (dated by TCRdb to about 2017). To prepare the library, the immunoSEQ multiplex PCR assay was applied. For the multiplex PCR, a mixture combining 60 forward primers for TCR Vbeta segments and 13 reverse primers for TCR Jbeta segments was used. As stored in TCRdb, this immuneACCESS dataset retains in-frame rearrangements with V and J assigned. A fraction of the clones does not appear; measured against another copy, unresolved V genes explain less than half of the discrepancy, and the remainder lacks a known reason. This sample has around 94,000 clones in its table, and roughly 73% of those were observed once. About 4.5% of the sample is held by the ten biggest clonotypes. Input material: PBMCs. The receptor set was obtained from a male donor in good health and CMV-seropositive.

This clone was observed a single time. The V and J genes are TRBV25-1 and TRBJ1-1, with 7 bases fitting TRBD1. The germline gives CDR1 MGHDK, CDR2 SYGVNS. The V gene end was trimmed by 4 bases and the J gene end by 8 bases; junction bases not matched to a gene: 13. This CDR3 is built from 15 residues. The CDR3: CASSGPATGQVEAFF. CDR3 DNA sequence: TGTGCCAGCAGTGGTCCCGCGACCGGACAGGTAGAAGCTTTCTTT.

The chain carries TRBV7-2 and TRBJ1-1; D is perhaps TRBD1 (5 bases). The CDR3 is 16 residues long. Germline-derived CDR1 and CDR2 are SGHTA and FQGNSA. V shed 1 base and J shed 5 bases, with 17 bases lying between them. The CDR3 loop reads CASSLGMAGRQTEAFF. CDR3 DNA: TGTGCCAGCAGCTTAGGTATGGCAGGGAGGCAGACTGAAGCTTTCTTT.

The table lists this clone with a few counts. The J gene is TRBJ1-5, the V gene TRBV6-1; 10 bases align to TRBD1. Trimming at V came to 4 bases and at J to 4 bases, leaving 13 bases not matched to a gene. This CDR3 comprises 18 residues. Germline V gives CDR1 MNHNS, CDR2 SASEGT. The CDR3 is CASSGPWGGQGVNQPQHF. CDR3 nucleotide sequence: TGTGCCAGCAGTGGGCCCTGGGGAGGACAGGGGGTTAATCAGCCCCAGCATTTT.

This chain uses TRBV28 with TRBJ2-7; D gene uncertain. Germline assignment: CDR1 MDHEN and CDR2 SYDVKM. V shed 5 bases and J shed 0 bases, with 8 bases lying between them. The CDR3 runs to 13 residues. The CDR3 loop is CASSASSSYEQYF. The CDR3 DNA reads TGTGCCAGCAGTGCCTCGAGCTCCTACGAGCAGTACTTC.

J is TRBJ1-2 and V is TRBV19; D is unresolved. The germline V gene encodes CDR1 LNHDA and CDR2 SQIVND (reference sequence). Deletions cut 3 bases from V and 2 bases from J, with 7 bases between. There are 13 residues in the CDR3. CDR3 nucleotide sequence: TGTGCCAGTAGTATCAGCGGGAACTATGGCTACACCTTC. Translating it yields CASSISGNYGYTF.

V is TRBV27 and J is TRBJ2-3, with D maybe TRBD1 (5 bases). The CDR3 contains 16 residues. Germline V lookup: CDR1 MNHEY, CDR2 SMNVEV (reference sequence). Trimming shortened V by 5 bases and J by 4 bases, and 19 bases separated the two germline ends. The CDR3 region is CASSHEIAGPADTQYF. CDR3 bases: TGTGCCAGCAGTCACGAGATAGCAGGGCCCGCAGATACGCAGTATTTT.

CDR3 in DNA: TGTGCCAGCAGCTTGTCGGCAGGGGGCCTTTGGGAGCAGTACTTC. Translation gives CASSLSAGGLWEQYF. The gene calls are TRBV5-6 and TRBJ2-7; 8 bases agree with TRBD1. CDR3 length: 15 amino acids. V lost 1 base and J lost 7; bases outside the gene matches: 10. Per germline, CDR1 SGHDT and CDR2 YYEEEE.

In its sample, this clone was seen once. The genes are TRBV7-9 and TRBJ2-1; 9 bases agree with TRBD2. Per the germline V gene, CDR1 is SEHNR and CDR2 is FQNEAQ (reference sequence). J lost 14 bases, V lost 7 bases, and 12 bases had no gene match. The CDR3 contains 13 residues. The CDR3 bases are TGTGCCAGCACCACCGAACTAGCGGGTATGGAGTTCTTC. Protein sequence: CASTTELAGMEFF.

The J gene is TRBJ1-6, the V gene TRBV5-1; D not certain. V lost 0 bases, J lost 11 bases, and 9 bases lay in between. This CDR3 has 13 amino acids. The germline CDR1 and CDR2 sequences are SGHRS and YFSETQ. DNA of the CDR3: TGCGCCAGCAGCTTGGAAGGGAGTCCACCCCTCCACTTT. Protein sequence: CASSLEGSPPLHF. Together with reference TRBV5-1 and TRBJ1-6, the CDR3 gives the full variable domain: KAGVTQTPRYLIKTRGQQVTLSCSPISGHRSVSWYQQTPGQGLQFLFEYFSETQRNKGNFPGRFSGRQFSNSRSEMNVSTLELGDSALYLCASSLEGSPPLHFGNGTRLTVT.

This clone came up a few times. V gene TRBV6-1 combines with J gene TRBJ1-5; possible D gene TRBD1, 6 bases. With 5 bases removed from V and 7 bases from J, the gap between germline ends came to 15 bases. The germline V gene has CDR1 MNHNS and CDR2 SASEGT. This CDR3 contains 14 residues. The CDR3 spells CASSTGGSGQPQHF. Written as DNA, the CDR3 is TGTGCCAGCAGTACTGGGGGCTCCGGCCAGCCCCAGCATTTT.

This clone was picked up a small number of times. CDR3 DNA sequence: TGTGCCAGCAAATTAACGCTAGCGGGAGTACAGGATACGCAGTATTTT. Encoded protein: CASKLTLAGVQDTQYF. The chain couples TRBV28 to TRBJ2-3; TRBD2 agrees at 10 bases. There are 16 residues in the CDR3. Trimming cost V 7 bases and J 6 bases; bases outside gene matches: 13. CDR1 is MDHEN and CDR2 is SYDVKM in the germline V gene.

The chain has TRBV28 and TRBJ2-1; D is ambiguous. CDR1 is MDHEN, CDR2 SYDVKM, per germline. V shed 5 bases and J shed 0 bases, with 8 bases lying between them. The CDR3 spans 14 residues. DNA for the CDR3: TGTGCCAGCAGTCCCTCGAGCTCCTACAATGAGCAGTTCTTC. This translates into CASSPSSSYNEQFF.

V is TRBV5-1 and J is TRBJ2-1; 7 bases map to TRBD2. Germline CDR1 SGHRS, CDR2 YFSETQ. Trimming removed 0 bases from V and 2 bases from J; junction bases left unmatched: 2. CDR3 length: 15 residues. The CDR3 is CASSLGEGPYNEQFF. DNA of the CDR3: TGCGCCAGCAGCTTGGGGGAGGGCCCCTACAATGAGCAGTTCTTC.

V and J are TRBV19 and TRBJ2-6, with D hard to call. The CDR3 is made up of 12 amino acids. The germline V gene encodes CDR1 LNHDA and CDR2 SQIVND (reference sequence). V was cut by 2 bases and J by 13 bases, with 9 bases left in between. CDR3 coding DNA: TGTGCCAGTAGTATACCGCCCGGGGTCCTGACTTTC. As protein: CASSIPPGVLTF.

CDR3 region: CASISTSGSADTQYF. As DNA, the CDR3 is TGCGCCAGCATCTCGACTAGCGGGAGTGCAGATACGCAGTATTTT. The chain couples TRBV5-1 to TRBJ2-3; 12 bases map to TRBD2. V gave up 6 bases and J gave up 4 bases; unmatched junction bases: 6. Germline CDR1 and CDR2: SGHRS and YFSETQ. The CDR3 runs 15 residues.

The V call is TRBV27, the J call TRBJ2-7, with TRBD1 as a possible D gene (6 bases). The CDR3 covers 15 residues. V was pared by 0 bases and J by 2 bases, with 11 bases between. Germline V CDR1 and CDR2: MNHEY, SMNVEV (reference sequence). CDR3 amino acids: CASSLSPQGPYEQYF. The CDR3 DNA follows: TGTGCCAGCAGTTTATCCCCACAGGGTCCCTACGAGCAGTACTTC.

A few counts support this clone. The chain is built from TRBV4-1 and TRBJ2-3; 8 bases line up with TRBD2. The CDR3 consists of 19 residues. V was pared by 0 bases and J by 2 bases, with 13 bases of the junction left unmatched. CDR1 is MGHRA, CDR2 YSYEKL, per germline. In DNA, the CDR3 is TGCGCCAGCAGCCAAGATCGGGAGGGTGCCCAGACAAACACAGATACGCAGTATTTT. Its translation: CASSQDREGAQTNTDTQYF.

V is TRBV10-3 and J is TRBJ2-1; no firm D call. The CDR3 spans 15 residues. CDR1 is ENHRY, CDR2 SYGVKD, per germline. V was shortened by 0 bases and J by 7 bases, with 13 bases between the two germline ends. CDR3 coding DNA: TGTGCCATCAGTGAGTCGGCGCGGATATCAAATGAGCAGTTCTTC. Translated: CAISESARISNEQFF.

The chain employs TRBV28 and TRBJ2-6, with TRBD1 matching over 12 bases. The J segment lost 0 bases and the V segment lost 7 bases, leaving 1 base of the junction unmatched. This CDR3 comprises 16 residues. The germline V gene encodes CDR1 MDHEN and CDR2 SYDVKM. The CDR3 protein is CASKGQGASGANVLTF. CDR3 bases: TGTGCCAGCAAGGGACAGGGGGCCTCTGGGGCCAACGTCCTGACTTTC. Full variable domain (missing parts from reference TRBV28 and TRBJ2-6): DVKVTQSSRYLVKRTGEKVFLECVQDMDHENMFWYRQDPGLGLRLIYFSYDVKMKEKGDIPEGYSVSREKKERFSLILESASTNQTSMYLCASKGQGASGANVLTFGAGSRLTVL.

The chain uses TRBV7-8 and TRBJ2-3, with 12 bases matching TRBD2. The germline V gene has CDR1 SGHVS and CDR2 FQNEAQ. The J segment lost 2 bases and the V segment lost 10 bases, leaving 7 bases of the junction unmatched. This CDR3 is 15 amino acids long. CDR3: CATGLAGGITDTQYF. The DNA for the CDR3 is TGTGCCACAGGCCTAGCGGGGGGGATCACAGATACGCAGTATTTT.

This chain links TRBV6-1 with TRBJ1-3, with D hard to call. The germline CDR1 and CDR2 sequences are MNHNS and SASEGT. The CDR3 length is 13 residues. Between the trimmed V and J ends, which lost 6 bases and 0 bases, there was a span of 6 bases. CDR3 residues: CASRPSSGNTIYF. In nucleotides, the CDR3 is TGTGCCAGCAGACCGAGCTCTGGAAACACCATATATTTT.